This T cell receptor beta chain was sequenced during a study of type 1 regulatory T cells. Looking at the study overall: T-allo10 is an in vitro-generated, Tr1-enriched CD4 T cell product specific for alloantigen.

As to this clonotype: The target antigen is unknown.

TCRdb re-derived calls from the reads in MiXCR, one entry per CDR3 protein. The data show about 62,000 distinct CDR3 sequences, less than 65% seen once. Findings and caveats of the study: Type 1 regulatory T cells had a more restricted TCR repertoire than non-type 1 regulatory T cells.

Germline V CDR1 and CDR2: SGHRS, YFSETQ. The ends lost 0 bases at V and 1 base at J; junction bases unmatched: 0. This CDR3 region has 14 residues. The clonotype originates from a human donor in good health. The chain carries TRBV5-1 and TRBJ1-1; 7 bases are a match to TRBD1. Sequenced: cultured non-Tr1 T cells, either the whole culture or a sorted T cell fraction (not recorded which). DNA of the CDR3: TGCGCCAGCAGCTTGGACAGGGGGAACACTGAAGCTTTCTTT. As protein: CASSLDRGNTEAFF.